The 5 T cell receptor beta chains below were found in one sample sequenced in a study of shared clonotypes between healthy human individuals. Data came from immunoSEQ multiplex PCR; TCRdb stores just in-frame clones and leaves some out. The sample lists roughly 500,000 clones; around 75% were seen once. Sequencing was done on a sample of PBMCs. The origin of the receptors is a woman between 40 and 55 years old in good health. Some clones in this sample may be carry-over from other donors' samples.

This chain joins TRBV19 and TRBJ1-5; D may be TRBD1 (6 bases). The germline gives CDR1 LNHDA, CDR2 SQIVND (reference sequence). The CDR3 consists of 12 residues. Deletions cut 11 bases from V and 5 bases from J, with 13 bases between. Here the CDR3 reads CAGGEGYQPQHF. The CDR3 nucleotides are TGTGCCGGGGGCGAGGGATATCAGCCCCAGCATTTT.

The V call is TRBV11-3, the J call TRBJ2-2; 12 bases match TRBD1. V shed 5 bases and J 7 bases; nucleotides not matched to a gene: 17. The CDR3 extends over 19 amino acids. Looked up from germline, CDR1 is SGHNT and CDR2 is YENEEA. The CDR3 nucleotides are TGTGCCAGCAGCCTGGGCTCTGGGACAGGGGGCGTCGGTGGCGGGGAGCTGTTTTTT. Translation: CASSLGSGTGGVGGGELFF. Complete variable domain (other parts from reference TRBV11-3 and TRBJ2-2): EAGVVQSPRYKIIEKKQPVAFWCNPISGHNTLYWYLQNLGQGPELLIRYENEEAVDDSQLPKDRFSAERLKGVDSTLKIQPAELGDSAVYLCASSLGSGTGGVGGGELFFGEGSRLTVL.

The V and J genes are TRBV19 and TRBJ2-3; 7 bases match TRBD2. CDR3 length equals 14 residues. Germline trimming cut 5 bases from V and 2 bases from J; bases unmatched to any gene: 4. Per germline, CDR1 LNHDA and CDR2 SQIVND (reference sequence). CDR3 DNA sequence: TGTGCCAGTAGTTTGCGGGGGTACACAGATACGCAGTATTTT. The encoded protein is CASSLRGYTDTQYF.

A single count supports this clone. This chain uses TRBV20-1 with TRBJ2-1; D not certain. CDR1 is DFQATT, CDR2 SNEGSKA, per germline (reference sequence). The V end was cut by 5 bases, the J end by 9 bases, with 11 bases between. The CDR3 totals 11 residues. The CDR3 bases are TGCAGTGCTCCCCTACCCGGTGAGCAGTTCTTC. Amino acids: CSAPLPGEQFF.

The chain couples TRBV6-1 to TRBJ1-2; TRBD1 matches at 12 bases. J gave up 10 bases and V 6 bases, and 9 bases lay outside the gene matches. This CDR3 has 14 residues. Germline V CDR1 and CDR2: MNHNS, SASEGT. The CDR3 DNA reads as TGTGCCAGCAGCCGTGCCGGGACAGGGGGCGACTACACCTTC. Encoded protein: CASSRAGTGGDYTF.